What follows describes a single TCR beta chain. These data originate in a study of blood T cell repertoires in COVID-19. Trimming took 7 bases from V and 0 from J; bases not matched to a gene: 9. The CDR3 contains 17 residues. Germline V gene lookup returns CDR1 LGHDT and CDR2 YNNKEL (reference sequence). Sequenced by immunoSEQ multiplex PCR; TCRdb stores in-frame clones only, minus some. This sample carries about 130,000 clones, around 83% of them seen once, and the ten largest clones take about 11%. The rearrangement joins TRBV3-1 (or the pseudogene TRBV3-2) to TRBJ2-3; 11 nucleotides match TRBD2. The sequenced material came from peripheral blood. This clonotype was sampled from a man aged 55 to 70 with acute or convalescent COVID-19. The CDR3 loop is CASTGLAGSPSTDTQYF. The CDR3, as DNA: TGTGCCAGCACAGGACTAGCGGGTTCACCTAGCACAGATACGCAGTATTTT.